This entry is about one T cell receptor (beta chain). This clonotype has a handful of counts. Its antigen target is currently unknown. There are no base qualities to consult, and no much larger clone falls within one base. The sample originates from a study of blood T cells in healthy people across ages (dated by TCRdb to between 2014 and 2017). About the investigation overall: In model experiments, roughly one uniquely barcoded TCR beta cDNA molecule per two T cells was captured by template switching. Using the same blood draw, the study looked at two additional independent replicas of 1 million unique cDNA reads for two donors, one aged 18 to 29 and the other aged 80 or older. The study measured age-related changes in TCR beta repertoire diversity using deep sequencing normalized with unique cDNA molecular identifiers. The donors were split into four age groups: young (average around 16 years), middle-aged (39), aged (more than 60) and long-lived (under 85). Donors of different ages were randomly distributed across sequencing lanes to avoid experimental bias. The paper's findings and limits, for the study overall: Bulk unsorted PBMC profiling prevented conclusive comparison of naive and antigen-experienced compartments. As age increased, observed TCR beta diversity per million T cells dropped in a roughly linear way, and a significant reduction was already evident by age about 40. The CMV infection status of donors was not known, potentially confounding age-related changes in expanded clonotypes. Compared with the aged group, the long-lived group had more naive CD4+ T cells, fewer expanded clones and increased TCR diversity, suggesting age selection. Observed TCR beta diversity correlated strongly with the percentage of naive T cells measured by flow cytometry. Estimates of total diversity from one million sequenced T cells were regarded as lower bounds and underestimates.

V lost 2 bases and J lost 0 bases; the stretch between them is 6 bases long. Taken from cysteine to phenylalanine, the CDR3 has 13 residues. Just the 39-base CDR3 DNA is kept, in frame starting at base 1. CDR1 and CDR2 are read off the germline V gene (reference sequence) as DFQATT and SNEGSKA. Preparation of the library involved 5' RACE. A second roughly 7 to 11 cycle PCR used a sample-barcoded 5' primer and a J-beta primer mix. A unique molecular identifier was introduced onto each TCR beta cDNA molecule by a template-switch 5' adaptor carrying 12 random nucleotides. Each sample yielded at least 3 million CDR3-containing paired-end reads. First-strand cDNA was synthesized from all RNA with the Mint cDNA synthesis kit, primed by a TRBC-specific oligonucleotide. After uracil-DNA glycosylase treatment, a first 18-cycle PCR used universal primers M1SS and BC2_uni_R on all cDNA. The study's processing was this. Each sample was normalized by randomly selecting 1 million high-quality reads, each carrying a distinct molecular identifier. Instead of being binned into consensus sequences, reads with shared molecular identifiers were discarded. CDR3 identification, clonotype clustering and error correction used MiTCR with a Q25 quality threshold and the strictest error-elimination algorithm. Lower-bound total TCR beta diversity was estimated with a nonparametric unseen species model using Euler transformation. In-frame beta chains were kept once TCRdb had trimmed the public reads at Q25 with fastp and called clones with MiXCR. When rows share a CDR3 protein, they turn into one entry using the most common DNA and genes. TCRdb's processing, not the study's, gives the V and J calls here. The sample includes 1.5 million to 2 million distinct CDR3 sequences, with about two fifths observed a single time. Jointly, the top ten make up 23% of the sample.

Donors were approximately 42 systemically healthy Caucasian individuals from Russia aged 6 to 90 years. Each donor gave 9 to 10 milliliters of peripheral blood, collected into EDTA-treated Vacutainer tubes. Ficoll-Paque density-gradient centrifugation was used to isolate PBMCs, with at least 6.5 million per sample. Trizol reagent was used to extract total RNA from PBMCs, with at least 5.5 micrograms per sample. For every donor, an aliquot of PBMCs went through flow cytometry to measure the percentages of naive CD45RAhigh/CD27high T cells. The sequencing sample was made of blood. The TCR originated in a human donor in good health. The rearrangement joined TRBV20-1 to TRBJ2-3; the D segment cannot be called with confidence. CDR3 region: CSARLSSTDTQYF. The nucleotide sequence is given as TGCAGTGCTAGACTATCTAGCACAGATACGCAGTATTTT.